This T cell receptor beta chain was captured in a study of cytomegalovirus exposure and HLA in healthy donors. Whole-study findings and limits: Follow-up analysis found HLA locus-dependent TCR association rates, highest for DRB1 and lowest for HLA-C.

Turning to this clone: The antigen is unknown. Germline and junction disagree at one end, which may indicate a read error.

The PCR employed 60 Vbeta primers together with 13 Jbeta primers. Profiled with immunoSEQ multiplex PCR; TCRdb holds only in-frame clones, not every one. The table has under 170,000 clones, 79% seen once; the top ten hold about 5.9%. CDR1 GTSNPN and CDR2 SVGIG come from the germline V gene (reference sequence). CDR3 length: 15 amino acids. Input material: PBMCs. The TCR comes from a man over 45 in good health and CMV-seropositive. V gene TRBV30 combines with J gene TRBJ1-4; weak D call: TRBD1 (6 bases). The CDR3 DNA reads TGTGCCTGGAGCCTCTCCGGGACAACAAATGAAAAACTGTTTTTT. Protein sequence: CAWSLSGTTNEKLFF.